Below are 8 T cell receptor beta chains sequenced from a single sample in a study of cytomegalovirus exposure and HLA in healthy donors. It was with 60 Vbeta and 13 Jbeta primers that the PCR ran. The repertoire was sequenced with immunoSEQ multiplex PCR; TCRdb's copy has only in-frame clones and lacks some. Of some 130,000 clones in the sample, approximately 75% were seen once. Sequencing was performed on PBMCs. Receptor source: a male donor in good health and CMV-seronegative.

The rearrangement uses TRBV11-2 and TRBJ2-2; the match to TRBD2 covers 7 bases. Trimming cost V 0 bases and J 4 bases; bases outside gene matches: 2. CDR3 length equals 15 residues. Germline values: CDR1 SGHAT, CDR2 FQNNGV. The DNA for the CDR3 is TGTGCCAGCAGCTTAGAGGCTAGCGGCACCGGGGAGCTGTTTTTT. Protein sequence: CASSLEASGTGELFF. The variable domain in full, completed from reference TRBV11-2 and TRBJ2-2, reads EAGVAQSPRYKIIEKRQSVAFWCNPISGHATLYWYQQILGQGPKLLIQFQNNGVVDDSQLPKDRFSAERLKGVDSTLKIQPAKLEDSAVYLCASSLEASGTGELFFGEGSRLTVL.

The chain carries TRBV9 and TRBJ1-4, with TRBD1 as a possible D gene (5 bases). The germline V gene encodes CDR1 SGDLS and CDR2 YYNGEE. The length of the CDR3 is 12 residues. V lost 7 bases and J 8 bases, leaving 12 bases between the germline ends. CDR3 DNA sequence: TGTGCCAGCGCGGGGGGAGGCGAAAAACTGTTTTTT. This codes for CASAGGGEKLFF.

The gene calls are TRBV7-9 and TRBJ1-2; TRBD1 matches 7 bases. Trimming took 1 base from V and 7 from J; bases not matched to a gene: 6. The CDR3 length is 14 residues. Germline assignment: CDR1 SEHNR and CDR2 FQNEAQ (reference sequence). The CDR3 loop is CASSLDQGVIGYTF. CDR3 sequence (DNA): TGTGCCAGCAGCTTAGATCAGGGGGTGATTGGCTACACCTTC.

A remark on this clone: The junction and the germline gene differ at one end; a read error may be behind it. V is TRBV6-6 and J is TRBJ2-7, with D uncertain. The CDR3 totals 12 residues. The germline CDR1 and CDR2 sequences are MNHNY and SVGAGI (reference sequence). The CDR3 reads CASSGTAYKQYF. The CDR3 nucleotides read TGTGCCAGCAGTGGTACAGCCTACAAGCAGTACTTC.

The chain links TRBV7-2 to TRBJ1-1; 9 bases are shared with TRBD1. The CDR3 runs 14 residues. Trimming removed 5 bases from V and 8 bases from J; junction bases left unmatched: 9. CDR1 and CDR2 (germline): SGHTA, FQGNSA. CDR3 coding DNA: TGTGCCAGCAGCCCCGAAACAGGGGGCCTGGAAGCTTTCTTT. The encoded protein is CASSPETGGLEAFF.

The chain carries TRBV7-6 and TRBJ2-7; perhaps TRBD1 as D (6 bases). The CDR3 has 13 amino acids. Germline-derived CDR1 and CDR2 are SGHVS and FNYEAQ. The V end was cut by 4 bases, the J end by 7 bases, with 14 bases between. The CDR3 region has the DNA TGTGCCAGCAGCTCAAACCCCGGGACAGAGCAGTACTTC. Protein: CASSSNPGTEQYF. Drawing the rest from reference TRBV7-6 and TRBJ2-7, the complete variable domain is GAGVSQSPRYKVTKRGQDVALRCDPISGHVSLYWYRQALGQGPEFLTYFNYEAQQDKSGLPNDRFSAERPEGSISTLTIQRTEQRDSAMYRCASSSNPGTEQYFGPGTRLTVT.

The rearrangement links TRBV13 to TRBJ1-1; no reliable D call. There are 13 residues in the CDR3. Germline values: CDR1 PRHDT, CDR2 FYEKMQ (reference sequence). Trimming took off 0 bases at V and 6 bases at J, with 8 bases between the two ends. CDR3 region: CASSLGHRAEAFF. CDR3 DNA sequence: TGTGCCAGCAGCTTAGGCCATCGGGCTGAAGCTTTCTTT.

The chain recombines TRBV5-1 with TRBJ2-5, with 8 bases that match TRBD2. This CDR3 is 14 amino acids long. V lost 5 bases, J lost 5 bases, and 8 bases stayed unmatched. Germline values: CDR1 SGHRS, CDR2 YFSETQ. CDR3 protein: CASRIAGNEETQYF. CDR3 nucleotide sequence: TGCGCCAGCAGAATAGCGGGGAACGAGGAGACCCAGTACTTC.